A selection of T cell receptor beta chains follows, all from one sample in a study of cytomegalovirus exposure and HLA in healthy donors. Method: immunoSEQ multiplex PCR; TCRdb's copy keeps in-frame clones and lacks some. Here the sample spans 150,000 or so clones, about 88% being singletons. The sample taken for sequencing was PBMCs. The source is a woman between 18 and 29 years old in good health and CMV-seronegative. Both conserved end residues are part of each CDR3. Fields, in order: CDR3 protein, V gene, clone size, J gene. A clone size is listed for some rows: how often the clone was seen (once, few, many), or a class if it is expanded.

CASSPGRGGYTF	TRBV6-5	.	TRBJ1-2
CASSLAPSGGYNEQFF	TRBV5-1	.	TRBJ2-1
CASTRGARDRNTEAFF	TRBV7-8	.	TRBJ1-1
CASSLQVPLYEQYF	TRBV27	.	TRBJ2-7
CASSPPGQSYGYTF	TRBV18	.	TRBJ1-2
CASSPYREETQYF	TRBV18	.	TRBJ2-5
CAWSRGGYSYNEQFF	TRBV30	.	TRBJ2-1
CASSPTGAKNIQYF	TRBV4-1	.	TRBJ2-4
CASSPGGQPKYF	TRBV7-2	.	TRBJ2-5
CSVEELTPSATQYF	TRBV29-1	.	TRBJ2-5
CASSPQRDGNEQFF	TRBV27	.	TRBJ2-1
CASSRGSVAYNEQFF	TRBV4-2	.	TRBJ2-1
CANRRGRSNSPLHF	TRBV10-2	.	TRBJ1-6
CAGNDKSNTEAFF	TRBV30	few	TRBJ1-1
CASSSQDTQYF	TRBV2	.	TRBJ2-3
CASSSEAETYGYTF	TRBV5-1	.	TRBJ1-2
CASSRDSQGENIQYF	TRBV5-1	once	TRBJ2-4
CASSLEREYEQYF	TRBV18	.	TRBJ2-7
CASSFNRGFSYEQYF	TRBV11-1	.	TRBJ2-7
CASGLGGGMNTIYF	TRBV12-5	few	TRBJ1-3
CASSIGTGPTTGELFF	TRBV9	.	TRBJ2-2
CASSLGGTGDTEAFF	TRBV7-9	.	TRBJ1-1
CASSPGASGGSSYEQYF	TRBV18	.	TRBJ2-7
CSSSSTWTSGGRDNEQFF	TRBV7-9	.	TRBJ2-1
CAISDSDHPGSTLNTIYF	TRBV10-3	.	TRBJ1-3
CASSEATGGNTEAFF	TRBV2	.	TRBJ1-1
CASSYSMGRGSEKLFF	TRBV6-5	.	TRBJ1-4
CASSLGTDNQPQHF	TRBV4-2	few	TRBJ1-5
CASSEDGVGVDTQYF	TRBV19	.	TRBJ2-3
CASRTTGERGEAFF	TRBV28	.	TRBJ1-1
CAWSSSERPYYGYTF	TRBV30	.	TRBJ1-2
CASSLGMENTIYF	TRBV11-3	.	TRBJ1-3
CATSTPDWDTDTQYF	TRBV15	.	TRBJ2-3
CAWRGHYSNQPQHF	TRBV30	.	TRBJ1-5
CASSPPAGTGNTIYF	TRBV18	.	TRBJ1-3
CASSLQGSGNTEAFF	TRBV5-6	.	TRBJ1-1
CASSQRSRGQDEQYF	TRBV7-9	.	TRBJ2-7
CASKGGPHNEQFF	TRBV7-6	.	TRBJ2-1
CAWSPGLSGGRETQYF	TRBV30	.	TRBJ2-5
CASSQAGGVYEQYF	TRBV19	.	TRBJ2-7
CASSAGQLNQPQHF	TRBV9	.	TRBJ1-5
CASSNRGWETQYF	TRBV10-2	.	TRBJ2-5
CASSTGNRGLGEKLFF	TRBV5-4	.	TRBJ1-4
CASSETVGGGDEKLFF	TRBV6-1	few	TRBJ1-4
CASTPLAGIELFF	TRBV6-5	.	TRBJ2-2
CASSLGAANTEAFF	TRBV7-8	.	TRBJ1-1
CASSQGSLNTEAFF	TRBV28	once	TRBJ1-1
CYTGTSGGAVQYF	TRBV6-6	once	TRBJ2-7
CASSLWTGSGTQYF	TRBV27	once	TRBJ2-5
CASSEFSNTEAFF	TRBV2	once	TRBJ1-1
CATSRDRDRGYGEQFF	TRBV15	.	TRBJ2-1
CASSLTWTSSYEQYF	TRBV28	.	TRBJ2-7
CASSPRDRVGSYEQYF	TRBV5-5	.	TRBJ2-7
CASSLIIGNAGTEAFF	TRBV7-2	.	TRBJ1-1
CASSFAGGAFF	TRBV28	once	TRBJ1-1
CASSLAPAGTSEQYF	TRBV5-1	.	TRBJ2-7